The next 21 T cell receptor beta chains were all read from a single sample in a study of blood T cell repertoires in COVID-19. Sequenced by immunoSEQ multiplex PCR; TCRdb stores in-frame clones only, minus some. The data show 68,000 or so clones, over 75% seen once. The sequenced sample was peripheral blood. Source of these receptors: a human donor in a cohort sampled during active COVID-19.

The chain recombines TRBV5-1 with TRBJ2-4, with D possibly matching TRBD1 (5 bases). The CDR3 is made up of 14 amino acids. Trimming removed 1 base at V and 2 bases at J, with 7 bases between. Looked up from germline, CDR1 is SGHRS and CDR2 is YFSETQ. CDR3 DNA: TGCGCCAGCAGCTTGACAGGCTCCAAAAACATTCAGTACTTC. Its protein is CASSLTGSKNIQYF.

The V call is TRBV10-3, the J call TRBJ1-1; 7 bases are a match to TRBD1. Germline CDR1 ENHRY, CDR2 SYGVKD. J was trimmed by 1 base and V by 6 bases; bases with no gene match: 5. The CDR3 length is 14 residues. The CDR3 protein is CAIRTGTTNTEAFF. The CDR3 coding sequence is TGTGCCATCAGGACAGGGACAACGAACACTGAAGCTTTCTTT.

The J gene is TRBJ2-7, the V gene TRBV30, with a possible D match to TRBD1 (6 bases). Germline-derived CDR1 and CDR2 are GTSNPN and SVGIG (reference sequence). The length of the CDR3 is 12 residues. V shed 1 base and J shed 6 bases, with 10 bases lying between them. CDR3 protein: CAWSAGTIEQYF. The CDR3 DNA reads as TGTGCCTGGAGTGCAGGGACAATCGAGCAGTACTTC.

The chain uses TRBV28 and TRBJ2-7; a weak D match, TRBD2 (6 bases). The V and J ends lost 5 bases and 3 bases respectively, with 17 bases between them. Germline assignment: CDR1 MDHEN and CDR2 SYDVKM. The CDR3 sequence is 15 residues long. CDR3: CASSPGDWNFYEQYF. The CDR3 coding sequence is TGTGCCAGCAGTCCTGGGGACTGGAACTTCTACGAGCAGTACTTC.

This clone showed up just a few times. V gene TRBV6-1 combines with J gene TRBJ1-5; D remains unclear. Trimming stripped 1 base from V and 3 bases from J, with 10 bases between. Germline CDR1 MNHNS, CDR2 SASEGT. The CDR3 totals 15 residues. CDR3 sequence: CASSEGQVVNQPQHF. The CDR3 region has the DNA TGTGCCAGCAGTGAAGGTCAGGTAGTCAATCAGCCCCAGCATTTT.

The V and J genes are TRBV5-4 and TRBJ1-4, with D unclear. Looked up from germline, CDR1 is SGHNT and CDR2 is YYREEE (reference sequence). This CDR3 is built from 14 residues. Trimming removed 4 bases at V and 5 bases at J, with 12 bases between. The CDR3 loop is CASSPGGRNEKLFF. CDR3 nucleotide sequence: TGTGCCAGCAGCCCAGGTGGTAGGAATGAAAAACTGTTTTTT.

The chain carries TRBV7-8 and TRBJ1-3; D is uncertain. Germline-derived CDR1 and CDR2 are SGHVS and FQNEAQ. V shed 1 base and J shed 0 bases, with 7 bases lying between them. The CDR3 is made up of 15 amino acids. The CDR3 reads CASSLGRNSGNTIYF. The CDR3 bases are TGTGCCAGCAGCTTAGGCAGAAACTCTGGAAACACCATATATTTT.

The chain recombines TRBV6-1 with TRBJ1-2; 8 positions agree with TRBD1. V was clipped by 3 bases and J by 6 bases; unmatched bases: 6. Germline lookup yields CDR1 MNHNS and CDR2 SASEGT. There are 14 residues in the CDR3. This CDR3 is CASSEVDRGNGYTF. DNA for the CDR3: TGTGCCAGCAGTGAGGTAGACAGGGGTAATGGCTACACCTTC.

In this sample, this clone turned up a few times. The chain carries TRBV5-6 and TRBJ1-4, with D uncertain. Trimming left V 2 bases short and J 1 base short, with 6 bases between. This CDR3 has 14 residues. Germline-derived CDR1 and CDR2 are SGHDT and YYEEEE. CDR3 bases: TGTGCCAGCAGCTTACGAGGAACTAATGAAAAACTGTTTTTT. Protein: CASSLRGTNEKLFF.

The chain has TRBV9 and TRBJ2-7, with 7 bases identical to TRBD2. With V trimmed by 0 bases and J by 6 bases, 6 bases remained unmatched. This CDR3 region has 14 residues. Germline V lookup: CDR1 SGDLS, CDR2 YYNGEE. This CDR3 reads CASSVEGGFAEQYF. The CDR3 coding sequence is TGTGCCAGCAGCGTAGAGGGAGGGTTCGCCGAGCAGTACTTC.

The V gene is TRBV18, the J gene TRBJ1-3; maybe TRBD1 (5 bases). CDR1 and CDR2 from the germline V gene are KGHSH and LQKENI. V was pared by 3 bases and J by 2 bases, with 17 bases between. This CDR3 comprises 17 residues. CDR3 loop: CASSPREHGGPGNTIYF. In DNA form, the CDR3 reads TGTGCCAGCTCACCGCGCGAGCACGGGGGACCTGGAAACACCATATATTTT.

This chain connects TRBV12-5 to TRBJ2-5, with TRBD2 matching 8 bases. The V gene's germline CDR1 is LGHNT and CDR2 FRNRAP. J gave up 5 bases and V 8 bases, and 7 bases lay outside the gene matches. The CDR3 spans 13 residues. CDR3 protein: CASSFGGGETQYF. As DNA, the CDR3 is TGTGCTAGTTCATTCGGGGGGGGCGAGACCCAGTACTTC.

This chain connects TRBV21-1 to TRBJ1-4. TRBV21-1 is a pseudogene. The CDR3 consists of 14 residues. The CDR3 region has the DNA TGTGCCAGCAGCAAACAGAGGCTTCATGAAAAACTGTTTTTT. Its translation is CASSKQRLHEKLFF.

This sequence joins TRBV7-8 and TRBJ2-3; 7 nucleotides match TRBD1. Germline CDR1 and CDR2: SGHVS and FQNEAQ. Germline trimming cut 4 bases from V and 2 bases from J; bases unmatched to any gene: 9. This CDR3 has 16 amino acids. The CDR3 loop is CASSSGQSTFTDTQYF. CDR3 nucleotides: TGTGCCAGCAGCTCGGGACAGTCAACTTTCACAGATACGCAGTATTTT.

The chain carries TRBV19 and TRBJ1-4; 8 bases fit TRBD1. From germline, CDR1 is LNHDA and CDR2 SQIVND (reference sequence). The CDR3 is 14 residues long. Trimming removed 2 bases from V and 5 bases from J; junction bases left unmatched: 1. CDR3 amino acids: CASSIRQGNEKLFF. Written as DNA, the CDR3 is TGTGCCAGTAGTATACGACAGGGGAATGAAAAACTGTTTTTT.

The chain employs TRBV5-1 and TRBJ1-5; TRBD1 is a possible D gene (6 bases). Trimming removed 3 bases at V and 2 bases at J, with 15 bases between. Germline loops: CDR1 SGHRS, CDR2 YFSETQ. The CDR3 length is 16 residues. For the CDR3, the DNA is TGCGCCAGCAGCTGGGGGCCGGGGAACGGCAATCAGCCCCAGCATTTT. Translating it yields CASSWGPGNGNQPQHF.

The chain is built from TRBV24-1 and TRBJ2-1; 12 positions agree with TRBD2. Germline CDR1 reads KGHDR; CDR2 reads SFDVKD. V dropped 3 bases and J dropped 7; count of bases not matched to a gene: 9. The CDR3 extends over 17 amino acids. The DNA for the CDR3 is TGTGCCACCAGTGATCGACTAGCGGGAGATGTGTTGAATGAGCAGTTCTTC. It translates to CATSDRLAGDVLNEQFF.

This sequence joins TRBV4-2 and TRBJ2-6; D remains unclear. CDR3 size: 19 residues. V lost 0 bases and J lost 0, with 15 bases in between. Per germline, CDR1 LGHNA and CDR2 YNFKEQ. The CDR3 DNA is TGTGCCAGCAGCCAAGATGGGCAGTCAGGATTCTCTGGGGCCAACGTCCTGACTTTC. Translated: CASSQDGQSGFSGANVLTF.

The chain carries TRBV4-1 and TRBJ2-1; no reliable D call. Germline loops: CDR1 MGHRA, CDR2 YSYEKL. V lost 5 bases to trimming and J lost 8 bases, with 13 bases between them. The CDR3 has 13 amino acids. The CDR3: CASSEPYSDEQFF. The CDR3 nucleotides are TGCGCCAGCAGCGAGCCATACTCCGATGAGCAGTTCTTC.

CDR3 residues: CASTLNRGGANVLTF. The CDR3 nucleotides are TGTGCCAGCACCCTAAACAGGGGTGGGGCCAACGTCCTGACTTTC. The rearrangement links TRBV28 to TRBJ2-6; 7 bases are a match to TRBD1. Germline assignment: CDR1 MDHEN and CDR2 SYDVKM. The CDR3 covers 15 residues. After removal of 7 bases from V and 3 bases from J, the junction contained 6 bases not matched to a gene.

The chain is built from TRBV5-1 and TRBJ2-3; D call uncertain. CDR3 size: 12 residues. Germline V gene sequence: CDR1 SGHRS, CDR2 YFSETQ. Trimming stripped 0 bases from V and 10 bases from J, with 9 bases between. This CDR3 reads CASSLEREAQYF. The DNA of the CDR3 is TGCGCCAGCAGCTTGGAGCGAGAAGCGCAGTATTTT.